The subject of this entry is one T cell receptor (beta chain). The antigen is undetermined. This sample is drawn from a study of cytomegalovirus exposure and HLA in healthy donors. Primers: 60 Vbeta forward and 13 Jbeta reverse. The protocol was immunoSEQ multiplex PCR, while the TCRdb copy is restricted to in-frame clones and leaves out a portion. The data hold about 60,000 clones, with approximately 73% observed a single time. The CDR3 is 15 residues long. Germline CDR1 and CDR2: MGHRA and YSYEKL. Unmatched junction bases numbered 6, after V lost 2 bases and J lost 4 bases. The study's findings and limits: The authors assumed roughly uniform sequencing depth across donors for presence/absence analyses. A later analysis by the authors found several of the most significant clusters apparently linked to common viral pathogens. Immune exposure information comprised only CMV serostatus.

The sequence was collected from a man aged 50-60 years in good health and CMV-seronegative. The sample taken for sequencing was PBMCs. The genes are TRBV4-1 and TRBJ2-5, with 8 positions matching TRBD1. CDR3 DNA sequence: TGCGCCAGCAGCCAACCGGACAGGGTGGTAGAGACCCAGTACTTC. This sequence encodes CASSQPDRVVETQYF.